The rows below give T cell receptor beta chains drawn from one sample of a study of T cell changes during pregnancy in multiple sclerosis. TCRdb's table, derived via immunoSEQ multiplex PCR, lists solely in-frame clones and lacks some. This sample carries about 59,000 clones, about 93% of them seen once, and the ten largest clones take about 2.8%. The starting material was CD8+ T cells from peripheral blood mononuclear cells, obtained in the third trimester of pregnancy. The receptors stem from a female donor with multiple sclerosis, enrolled in a pregnancy study. The conserved cysteine and the conserved F or W are not part of the CDR3 here. The order of the fields is J gene, V gene, clone size, CDR3 protein. Expanded clones get a size class; other rows say once, few or many, or leave the size out.

j_call: TRBJ1-3
v_call: TRBV28
clone_size: -
cdr3_aa: ASSPIGGNTIY

j_call: TRBJ2-1
v_call: TRBV18
clone_size: -
cdr3_aa: ASSFSSGTRSYNEQF

j_call: TRBJ1-1
v_call: TRBV13
clone_size: -
cdr3_aa: ASSFGVTRVEAF

j_call: TRBJ2-1
v_call: TRBV5-1
clone_size: -
cdr3_aa: ASSPLSSTSGTYNEQF

j_call: TRBJ1-2
v_call: TRBV29-1
clone_size: -
cdr3_aa: SVGTGGWTVNGYT

j_call: TRBJ1-1
v_call: TRBV18
clone_size: -
cdr3_aa: ASSRTDRGTMNTEAF

j_call: TRBJ2-1
v_call: TRBV5-1
clone_size: -
cdr3_aa: ASSSPRGGPYNEQF

j_call: TRBJ2-7
v_call: TRBV6-6
clone_size: -
cdr3_aa: ASSQPGQPGEQY

j_call: TRBJ2-1
v_call: TRBV30
clone_size: -
cdr3_aa: AWSVGLAGDYEQF

j_call: TRBJ1-5
v_call: TRBV6-8
clone_size: -
cdr3_aa: ASRTDCKGQPQH

j_call: TRBJ2-3
v_call: TRBV5-6
clone_size: once
cdr3_aa: ASSLAGGRADTQY

j_call: TRBJ2-2
v_call: TRBV6-4
clone_size: -
cdr3_aa: ASSDSQGATGELF

j_call: TRBJ1-1
v_call: TRBV6-1
clone_size: -
cdr3_aa: ASSANRGLNTEAF

j_call: TRBJ2-1
v_call: TRBV5-1
clone_size: -
cdr3_aa: ASSLIGGVYNEQF

j_call: TRBJ2-7
v_call: TRBV6-5
clone_size: -
cdr3_aa: ASSYGTSSYEQY

j_call: TRBJ1-2
v_call: TRBV6-1
clone_size: once
cdr3_aa: ASSEYPRQGAPGGYT

j_call: TRBJ2-1
v_call: TRBV5-1
clone_size: -
cdr3_aa: ASSLTSGLATQRSYNEQF

j_call: TRBJ2-7
v_call: TRBV6-5
clone_size: -
cdr3_aa: ASRHLGEQY

j_call: TRBJ1-3
v_call: TRBV7-9
clone_size: few
cdr3_aa: ASSGRTGASGNTIY

j_call: TRBJ2-3
v_call: TRBV30
clone_size: -
cdr3_aa: AWSVGGGSTDTQY

j_call: TRBJ1-2
v_call: TRBV7-9
clone_size: -
cdr3_aa: ASSLGGNYGYT

j_call: TRBJ2-7
v_call: TRBV6-1
clone_size: -
cdr3_aa: ASSEAEDRGAYEQY

j_call: TRBJ2-7
v_call: TRBV27
clone_size: -
cdr3_aa: ASSLFRDRGNEQY

j_call: TRBJ1-2
v_call: TRBV5-1
clone_size: -
cdr3_aa: ASSLGGAGYGYT

j_call: TRBJ1-1
v_call: TRBV27
clone_size: -
cdr3_aa: ASSRGTEAF

j_call: TRBJ1-2
v_call: TRBV19
clone_size: once
cdr3_aa: ASSSGSQYGYT

j_call: TRBJ1-1
v_call: TRBV29-1
clone_size: -
cdr3_aa: SVSGGQLNTEAF

j_call: TRBJ2-2
v_call: TRBV11-3
clone_size: -
cdr3_aa: ASSLRGAGGELF

j_call: TRBJ2-1
v_call: TRBV29-1
clone_size: -
cdr3_aa: SVEGLAGGAYNEQF

j_call: TRBJ2-5
v_call: TRBV7-9
clone_size: -
cdr3_aa: ASSPIGGYWETQY

j_call: TRBJ2-1
v_call: TRBV10-3
clone_size: -
cdr3_aa: AISAEFGDEQF

j_call: TRBJ1-4
v_call: TRBV14
clone_size: -
cdr3_aa: ASSQGAIEKLF

j_call: TRBJ2-5
v_call: TRBV7-8
clone_size: -
cdr3_aa: ASSYRRDRGFRGVTQY

j_call: TRBJ1-4
v_call: TRBV6-5
clone_size: -
cdr3_aa: ASSLLMMEKLF

j_call: TRBJ2-7
v_call: TRBV7-6
clone_size: -
cdr3_aa: ASSPLAGRSYEQY

j_call: TRBJ2-7
v_call: TRBV4-1
clone_size: -
cdr3_aa: ASSQARGYEQY

j_call: TRBJ1-5
v_call: TRBV19
clone_size: -
cdr3_aa: ASSISGYQPQH

j_call: TRBJ2-1
v_call: TRBV7-2
clone_size: -
cdr3_aa: ASSLGGGGEQF

j_call: TRBJ2-7
v_call: TRBV13
clone_size: -
cdr3_aa: ASSSTTGTGTYEQY

j_call: TRBJ1-5
v_call: TRBV7-9
clone_size: -
cdr3_aa: ASSLGPDGAYSNQPQH

j_call: TRBJ1-1
v_call: TRBV14
clone_size: few
cdr3_aa: ASSLDRNTEAF

j_call: TRBJ2-7
v_call: TRBV7-2
clone_size: -
cdr3_aa: ASSFLADYEQY

j_call: TRBJ2-7
v_call: TRBV5-6
clone_size: -
cdr3_aa: ASSPDRGITYEQY

j_call: TRBJ2-3
v_call: TRBV6-5
clone_size: -
cdr3_aa: ASGLSGQGPDTQY